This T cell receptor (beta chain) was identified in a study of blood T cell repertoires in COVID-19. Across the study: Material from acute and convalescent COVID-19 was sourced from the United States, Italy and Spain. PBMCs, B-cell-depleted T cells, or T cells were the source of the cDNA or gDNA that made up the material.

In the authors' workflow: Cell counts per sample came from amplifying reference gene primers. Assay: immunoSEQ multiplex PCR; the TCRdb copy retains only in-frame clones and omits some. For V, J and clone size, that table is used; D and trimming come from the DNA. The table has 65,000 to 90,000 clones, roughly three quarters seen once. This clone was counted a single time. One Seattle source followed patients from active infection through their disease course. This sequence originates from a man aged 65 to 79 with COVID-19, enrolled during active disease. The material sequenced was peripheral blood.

CDR3 bases: TGTGCCAGCAGCCCAGGGGGAGCTGAGCAGTTCTTC. Amino acid sequence: CASSPGGAEQFF. This rearrangement joins TRBV11-2 to TRBJ2-1; 7 positions match TRBD1. There are 12 residues in the CDR3. The germline CDR1 and CDR2 sequences are SGHAT and FQNNGV. V lost 5 bases, J lost 9 bases, and 4 bases stayed unmatched.